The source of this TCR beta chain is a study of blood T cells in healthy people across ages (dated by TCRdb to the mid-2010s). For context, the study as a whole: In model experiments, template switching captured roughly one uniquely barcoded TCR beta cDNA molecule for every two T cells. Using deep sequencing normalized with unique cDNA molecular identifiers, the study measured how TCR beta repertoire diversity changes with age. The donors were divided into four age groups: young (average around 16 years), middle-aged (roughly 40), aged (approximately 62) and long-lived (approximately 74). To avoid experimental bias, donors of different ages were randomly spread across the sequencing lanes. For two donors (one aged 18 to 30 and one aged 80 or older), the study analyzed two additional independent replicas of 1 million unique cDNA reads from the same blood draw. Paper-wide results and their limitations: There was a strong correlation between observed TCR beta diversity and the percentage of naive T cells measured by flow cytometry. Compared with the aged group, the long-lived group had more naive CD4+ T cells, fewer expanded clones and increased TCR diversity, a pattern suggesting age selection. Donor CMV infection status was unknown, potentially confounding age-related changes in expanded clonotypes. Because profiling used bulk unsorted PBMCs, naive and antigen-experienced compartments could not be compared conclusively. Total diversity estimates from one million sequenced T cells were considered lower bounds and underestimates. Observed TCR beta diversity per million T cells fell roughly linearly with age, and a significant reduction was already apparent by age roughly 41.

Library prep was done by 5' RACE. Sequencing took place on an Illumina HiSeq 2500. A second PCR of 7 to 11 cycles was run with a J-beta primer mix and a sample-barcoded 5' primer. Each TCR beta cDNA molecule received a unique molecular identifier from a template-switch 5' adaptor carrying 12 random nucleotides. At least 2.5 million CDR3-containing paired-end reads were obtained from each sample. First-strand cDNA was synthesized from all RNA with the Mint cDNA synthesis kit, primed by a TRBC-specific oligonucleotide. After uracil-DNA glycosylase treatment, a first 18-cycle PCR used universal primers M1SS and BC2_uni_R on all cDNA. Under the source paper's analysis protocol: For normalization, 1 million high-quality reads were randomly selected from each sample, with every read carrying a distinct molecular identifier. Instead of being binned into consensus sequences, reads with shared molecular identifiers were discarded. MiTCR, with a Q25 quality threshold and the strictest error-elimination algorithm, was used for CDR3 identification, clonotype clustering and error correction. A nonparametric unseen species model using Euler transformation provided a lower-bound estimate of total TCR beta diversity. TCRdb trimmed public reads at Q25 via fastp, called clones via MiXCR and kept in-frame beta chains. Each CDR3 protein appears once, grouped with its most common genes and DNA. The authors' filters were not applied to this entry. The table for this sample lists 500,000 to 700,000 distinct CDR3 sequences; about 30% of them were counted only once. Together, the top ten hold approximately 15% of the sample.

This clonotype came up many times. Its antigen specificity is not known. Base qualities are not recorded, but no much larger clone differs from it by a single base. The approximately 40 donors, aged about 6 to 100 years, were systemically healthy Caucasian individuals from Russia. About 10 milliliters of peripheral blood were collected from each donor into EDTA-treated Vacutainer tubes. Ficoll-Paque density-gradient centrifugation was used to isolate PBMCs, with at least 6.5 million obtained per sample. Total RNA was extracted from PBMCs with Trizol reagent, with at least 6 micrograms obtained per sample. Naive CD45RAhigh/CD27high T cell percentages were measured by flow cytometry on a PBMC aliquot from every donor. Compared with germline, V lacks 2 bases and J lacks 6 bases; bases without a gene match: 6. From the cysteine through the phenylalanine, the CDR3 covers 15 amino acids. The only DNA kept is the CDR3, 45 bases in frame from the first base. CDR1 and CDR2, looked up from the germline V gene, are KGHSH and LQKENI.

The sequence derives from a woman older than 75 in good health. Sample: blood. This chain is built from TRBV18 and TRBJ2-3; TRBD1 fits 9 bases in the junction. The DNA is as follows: TGTGCCAGCTCACCATCGGACAGGGGCGGCGATACGCAGTATTTT. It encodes CASSPSDRGGDTQYF.